This record covers a single T cell receptor beta chain. Germline CDR1 is SGHVS and CDR2 is FNYEAQ. There are 16 residues in the CDR3. V lost 5 bases and J lost 1, with 17 bases in between. These data originate in a study of blood T cell repertoires in COVID-19. Study as a whole: The analysed material was cDNA or gDNA that came from T cells, B-cell-depleted T cells, or PBMCs.

This table comes from immunoSEQ multiplex PCR, and its TCRdb copy is limited to in-frame clones, with some not included. The sample records over 200,000 clones, nearly 90% being singletons. The chain is built from TRBV7-6 and TRBJ1-1, with TRBD1 as a possible D gene (5 bases). Sequencing was done on a sample of PBMCs or T cells enriched from blood (not recorded which). The receptor comes from a man aged 25 to 40 who had recovered from COVID-19. Here the CDR3 reads CASSRGLGGENTEAFF. CDR3 nucleotide sequence: TGTGCCAGCAGCCGAGGACTGGGGGGGGAGAACACTGAAGCTTTCTTT.